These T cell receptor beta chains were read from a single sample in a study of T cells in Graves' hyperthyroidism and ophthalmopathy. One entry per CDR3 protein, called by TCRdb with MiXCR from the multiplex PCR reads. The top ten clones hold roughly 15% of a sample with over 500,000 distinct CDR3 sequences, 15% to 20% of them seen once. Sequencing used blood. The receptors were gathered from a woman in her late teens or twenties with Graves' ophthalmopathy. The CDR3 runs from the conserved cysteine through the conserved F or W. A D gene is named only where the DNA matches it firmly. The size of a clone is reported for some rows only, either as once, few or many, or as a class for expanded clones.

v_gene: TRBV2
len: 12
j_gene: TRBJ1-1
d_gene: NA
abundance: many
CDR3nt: TGTGCCAGCGGCCCTTCCGGGCCCTCAGCTTTCTTT
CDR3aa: CASGPSGPSAFF

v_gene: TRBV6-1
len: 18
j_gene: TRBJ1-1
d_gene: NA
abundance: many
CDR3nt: TGTGCCAGCAGTGAAGAAGGTTACTATACGGTAGGGATCACTGAAGCTTTCTTT
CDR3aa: CASSEEGYYTVGITEAFF

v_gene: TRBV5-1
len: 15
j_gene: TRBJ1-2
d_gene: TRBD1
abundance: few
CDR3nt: TGCGCCCCCGTGGGGCAGGGGGCTTCTAACTATGGCTACACCTTC
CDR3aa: CAPVGQGASNYGYTF

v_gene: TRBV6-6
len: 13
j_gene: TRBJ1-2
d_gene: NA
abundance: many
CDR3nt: TGTGCCAGCAGTTACGTGGGGGAGAGTGGCTACACCTTC
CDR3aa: CASSYVGESGYTF

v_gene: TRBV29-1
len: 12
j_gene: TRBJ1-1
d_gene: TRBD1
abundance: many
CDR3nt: TGCAGCGTTGAGCCAGGGGGTCCTGAAGCTTTCTTT
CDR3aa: CSVEPGGPEAFF

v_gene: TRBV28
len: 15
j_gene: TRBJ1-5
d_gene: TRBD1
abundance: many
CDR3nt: TGTGCCAGCAGTCCCCGGACAGGGAATAGCCAGCCCCAGCATTTT
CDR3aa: CASSPRTGNSQPQHF

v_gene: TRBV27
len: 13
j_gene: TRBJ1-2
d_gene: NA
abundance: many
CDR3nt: TGTGCCAGCAGTTTGTCCAGGAACTATGGCTACACCTTC
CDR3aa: CASSLSRNYGYTF

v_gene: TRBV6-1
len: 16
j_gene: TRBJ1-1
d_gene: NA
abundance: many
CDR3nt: TGTGCCAGCAGTCTGTTGTGGGGGCGGAGGAACACTGAAGCTTTCTTT
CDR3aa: CASSLLWGRRNTEAFF

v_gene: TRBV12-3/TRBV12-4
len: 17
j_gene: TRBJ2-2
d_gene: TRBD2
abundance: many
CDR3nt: TGTGCCAGCAGTCCGACTAGCGGTGGCGGGGGCACCGGGGAGCTGTTTTTT
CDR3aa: CASSPTSGGGGTGELFF

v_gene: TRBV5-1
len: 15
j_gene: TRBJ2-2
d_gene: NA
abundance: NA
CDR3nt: TGCGCCAGCAGCCTCGGACTGGGAGAGTCGGGGGAGCTGTTTTTT
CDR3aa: CASSLGLGESGELFF

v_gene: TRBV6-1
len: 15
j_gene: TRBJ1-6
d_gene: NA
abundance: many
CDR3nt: TGTGCCAGCAGTGAAGAGGAGGGGACGAATTCACCCCTCCACTTT
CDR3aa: CASSEEEGTNSPLHF

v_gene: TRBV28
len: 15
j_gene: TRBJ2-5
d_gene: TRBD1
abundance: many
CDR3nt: TGTGCCAGCAGCAGACAGGGGCCGATTCGGGAGACCCAGTACTTC
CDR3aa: CASSRQGPIRETQYF

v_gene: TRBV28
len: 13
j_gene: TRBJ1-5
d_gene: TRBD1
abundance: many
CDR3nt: TGTGCCAGCAAAGACAGGGTTTATCAGCCCCAGCATTTT
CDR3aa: CASKDRVYQPQHF

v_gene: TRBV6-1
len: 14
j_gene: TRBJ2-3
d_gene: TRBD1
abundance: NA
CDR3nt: TGTGCCAGCGCGGACAGGGGGCCGGCAGATACGCAGTATTTT
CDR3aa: CASADRGPADTQYF

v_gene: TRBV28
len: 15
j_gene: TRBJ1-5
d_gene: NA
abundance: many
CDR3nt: TGTGCCAGCAGTTTTTCCCGGACGGAGAATCAGCCCCAGCATTTT
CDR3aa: CASSFSRTENQPQHF

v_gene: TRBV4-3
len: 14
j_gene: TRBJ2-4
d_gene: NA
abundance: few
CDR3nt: TGCGCCAGCAGCCAAGGCGAGGGGTCGAACATTCAGTACTTC
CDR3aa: CASSQGEGSNIQYF

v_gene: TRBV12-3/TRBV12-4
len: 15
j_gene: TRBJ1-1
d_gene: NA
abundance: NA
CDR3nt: TGTGCCAGCAGTTTATCGATGGGTTCAGGCACTGAAGCTTTCTTT
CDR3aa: CASSLSMGSGTEAFF

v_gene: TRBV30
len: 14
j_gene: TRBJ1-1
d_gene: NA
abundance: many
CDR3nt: TGTGCCTGGAGTGTTGGGGTAGAGGGTGCTGAAGCTTTCTTT
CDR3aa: CAWSVGVEGAEAFF

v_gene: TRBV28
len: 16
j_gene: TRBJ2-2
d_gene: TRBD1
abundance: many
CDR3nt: TGTGCCAGCAGTTTAGCCGGGACAGGGAGCACCGGGGAGCTGTTTTTT
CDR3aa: CASSLAGTGSTGELFF

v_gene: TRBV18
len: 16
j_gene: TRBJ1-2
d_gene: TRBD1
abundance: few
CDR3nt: TGTGCCAGCTCACCGGGGGGACAGGGGCCTAACTATGGCTACACCTTC
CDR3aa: CASSPGGQGPNYGYTF

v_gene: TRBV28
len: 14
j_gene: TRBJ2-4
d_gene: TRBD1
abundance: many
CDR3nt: TGTGCCAGCAGTTTGACAGGGTCCAAAAACATTCAGTACTTC
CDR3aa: CASSLTGSKNIQYF

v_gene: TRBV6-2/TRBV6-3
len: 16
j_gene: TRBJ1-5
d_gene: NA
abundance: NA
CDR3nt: TGTGCCGGCAGTTACGGAGCTGGGGTGGGCAATCAGCCCCAGCATTTT
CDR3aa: CAGSYGAGVGNQPQHF

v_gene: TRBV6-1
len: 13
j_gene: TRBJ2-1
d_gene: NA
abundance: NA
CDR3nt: TGTGCCAGCTCTGGACTCTACTTCAATGAGCAGTTCTTC
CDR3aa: CASSGLYFNEQFF

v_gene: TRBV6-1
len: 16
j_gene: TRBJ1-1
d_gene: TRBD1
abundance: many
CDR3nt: TGTGCCAGCACTCACCCGACAGGGCCCGTGAACACTGAAGCTTTCTTT
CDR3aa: CASTHPTGPVNTEAFF

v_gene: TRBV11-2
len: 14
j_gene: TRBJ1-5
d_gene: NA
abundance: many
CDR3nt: TGTGCCAGCAGTCACGGTGGGGTTAATCAGCCCCAGCATTTT
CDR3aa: CASSHGGVNQPQHF

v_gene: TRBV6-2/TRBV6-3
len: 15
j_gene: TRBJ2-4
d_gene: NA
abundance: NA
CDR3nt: TGTGCCAGCAGCACCGGGGACCTGCGGGGAAACATTCAGTACTTC
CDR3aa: CASSTGDLRGNIQYF

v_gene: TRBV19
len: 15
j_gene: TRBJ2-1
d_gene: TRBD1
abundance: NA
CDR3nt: TGTGCCAGTAACAGGGGGGAAAGCTCCTACAATGAGCAGTTCTTC
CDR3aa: CASNRGESSYNEQFF

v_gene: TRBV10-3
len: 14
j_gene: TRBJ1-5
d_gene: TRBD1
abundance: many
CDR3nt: TGTGCCATCAGTGAGTCGACAGGGAGTCAGCCCCAGCATTTT
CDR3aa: CAISESTGSQPQHF

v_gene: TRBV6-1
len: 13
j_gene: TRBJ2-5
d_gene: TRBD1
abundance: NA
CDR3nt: TGTGCCAGCGAAACAGGGGTTCAAGAGACCCAGTACTTC
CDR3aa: CASETGVQETQYF

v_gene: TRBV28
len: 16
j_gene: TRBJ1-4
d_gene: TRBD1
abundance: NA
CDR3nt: TGTGCCAGCAGTTTACAGGGGGAGGGATCTAATGAAAAACTGTTTTTT
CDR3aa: CASSLQGEGSNEKLFF

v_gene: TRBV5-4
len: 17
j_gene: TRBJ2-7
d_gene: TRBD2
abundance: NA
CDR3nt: TGTGCCAGCAGCTTCCAAAAAGGACTAGTTGTCCCCTACGAGCAGTACTTC
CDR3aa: CASSFQKGLVVPYEQYF

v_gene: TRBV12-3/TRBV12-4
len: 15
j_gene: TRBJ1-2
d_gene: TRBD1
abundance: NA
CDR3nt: TGTGCCAGCACCACGGACAGGACGCTAGCCTATGGCTACACCTTC
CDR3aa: CASTTDRTLAYGYTF

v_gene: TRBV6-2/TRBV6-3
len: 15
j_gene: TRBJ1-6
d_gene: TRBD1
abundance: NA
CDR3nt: TGTGCCAGCAGTAAAGGGACAGGGTTTAATTCACCCCTCCACTTT
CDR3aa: CASSKGTGFNSPLHF

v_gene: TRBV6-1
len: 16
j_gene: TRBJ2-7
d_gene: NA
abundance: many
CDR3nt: TGTGCCAGCAGCGCTATCCTAGCGAACCCTTCCTACGAGCAGTACTTC
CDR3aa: CASSAILANPSYEQYF

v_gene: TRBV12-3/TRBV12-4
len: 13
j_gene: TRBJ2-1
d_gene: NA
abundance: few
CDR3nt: TGTGCCAGCAGTTTTCGGCAGACGAATGAGCAGTTCTTC
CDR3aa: CASSFRQTNEQFF

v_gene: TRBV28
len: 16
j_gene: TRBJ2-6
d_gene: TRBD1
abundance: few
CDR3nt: TGTGCCAGTGCCGGGACAGGGAAGTCTGGGGCCAACGTCCTGACTTTC
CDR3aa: CASAGTGKSGANVLTF

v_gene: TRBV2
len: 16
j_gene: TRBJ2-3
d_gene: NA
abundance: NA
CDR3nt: TGTGCCAGCAGTTTGGCCGGGACTTTACGCGCAGATACGCAGTATTTT
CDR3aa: CASSLAGTLRADTQYF

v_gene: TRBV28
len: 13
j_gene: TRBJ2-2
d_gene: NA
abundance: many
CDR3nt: TGTGCCAGCAGTTTTTTATCGACCGGGGAGCTGTTTTTT
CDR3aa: CASSFLSTGELFF

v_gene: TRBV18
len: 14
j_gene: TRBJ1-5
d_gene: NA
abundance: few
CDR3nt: TGTGCCAGCTCACTTAGACAGAACAATCAGCCCCAGCATTTT
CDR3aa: CASSLRQNNQPQHF

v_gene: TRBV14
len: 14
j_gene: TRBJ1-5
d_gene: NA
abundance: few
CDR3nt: TGTGCCAGCAGCCATTCTGGGGGAAGTCAGCCCCAGCATTTT
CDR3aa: CASSHSGGSQPQHF

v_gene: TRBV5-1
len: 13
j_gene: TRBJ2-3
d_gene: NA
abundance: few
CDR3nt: TGCGCCAGCAGCCATGATGGCACAGATACGCAGTATTTT
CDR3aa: CASSHDGTDTQYF

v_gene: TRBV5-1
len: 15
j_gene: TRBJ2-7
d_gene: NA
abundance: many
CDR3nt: TGCGCCAGCAGCTTGGCAACCAGGGCTTTGGGCGAGCAGTACTTC
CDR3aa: CASSLATRALGEQYF

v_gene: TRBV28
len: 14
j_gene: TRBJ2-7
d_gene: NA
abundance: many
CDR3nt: TGTGCCAGCAGGTTAGGGTCGAGCGGGTACGAGCAGTACTTC
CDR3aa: CASRLGSSGYEQYF

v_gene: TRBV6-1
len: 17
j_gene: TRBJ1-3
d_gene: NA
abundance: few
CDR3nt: TGTGCCAGCATTCCCCTCCCGACCAGGAACTCTGGAAACACCATATATTTT
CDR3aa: CASIPLPTRNSGNTIYF

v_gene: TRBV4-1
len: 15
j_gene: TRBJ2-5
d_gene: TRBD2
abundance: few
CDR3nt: TGCGCCAGCAGCCAAGATACGGGGGGGGGGGAGACCCAGTACTTC
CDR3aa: CASSQDTGGGETQYF

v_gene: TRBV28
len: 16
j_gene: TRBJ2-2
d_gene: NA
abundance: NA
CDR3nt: TGTGCCAGCAATCCCGCACGACTCGGGTTGACCAGGGAGCTGTTTTTT
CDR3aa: CASNPARLGLTRELFF

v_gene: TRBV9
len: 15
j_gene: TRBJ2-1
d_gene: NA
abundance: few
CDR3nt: TGTGCCAGCAGCGTAGGAAGCGGTTTCGACAATGAGCAGTTCTTC
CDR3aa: CASSVGSGFDNEQFF

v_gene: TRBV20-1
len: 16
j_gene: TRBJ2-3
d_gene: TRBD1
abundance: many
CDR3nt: TGCAGTGCTGGGGACAGGGCGCAAACTAGCACAGATACGCAGTATTTT
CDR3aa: CSAGDRAQTSTDTQYF

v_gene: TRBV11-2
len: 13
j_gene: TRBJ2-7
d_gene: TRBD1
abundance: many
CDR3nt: TGTGCCAGCAGCCACGGACAGGGCTACGAGCAGTACTTC
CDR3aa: CASSHGQGYEQYF

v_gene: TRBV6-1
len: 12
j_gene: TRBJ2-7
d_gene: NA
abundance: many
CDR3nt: TGTGCCAGCAGTGTAGCCCGTGGCGAGCAGTACTTC
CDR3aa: CASSVARGEQYF

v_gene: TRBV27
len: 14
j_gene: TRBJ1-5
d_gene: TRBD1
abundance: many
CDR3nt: TGTGCCAGCAGAATGACAGGGTTCAATCAGCCCCAGCATTTT
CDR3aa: CASRMTGFNQPQHF

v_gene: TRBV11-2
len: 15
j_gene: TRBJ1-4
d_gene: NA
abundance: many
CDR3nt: TGTGCCAGCAGGTCCTTCGGAGAGGTCACAGAAAAACTGTTTTTT
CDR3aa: CASRSFGEVTEKLFF

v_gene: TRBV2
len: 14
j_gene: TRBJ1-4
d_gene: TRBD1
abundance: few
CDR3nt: TGTGCCAGCAGCGATACAGGGGTTTGGGGTCAACTGTTTTTT
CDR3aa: CASSDTGVWGQLFF

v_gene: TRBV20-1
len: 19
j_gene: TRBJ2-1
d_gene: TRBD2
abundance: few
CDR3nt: TGCAGTGCTAGAGCCCCCGGGGCTAGCGGGGGGCAATACTACAATGAGCGGTTCTTC
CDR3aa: CSARAPGASGGQYYNERFF

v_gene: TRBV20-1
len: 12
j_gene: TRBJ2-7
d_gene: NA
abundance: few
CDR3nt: TGCAGTGCTACTAGCTCCTCCTACGAGCAGTACTTC
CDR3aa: CSATSSSYEQYF

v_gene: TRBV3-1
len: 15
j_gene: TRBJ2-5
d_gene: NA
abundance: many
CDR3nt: TGTGCCAGCAGCCAACAGGGGCAAAGTTGGGAGACCCAGTACTTC
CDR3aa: CASSQQGQSWETQYF

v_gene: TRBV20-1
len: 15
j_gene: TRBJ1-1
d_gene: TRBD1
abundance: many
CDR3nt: TGCAGTGCTAGAGTACGACAGGGAGGGAACACTGAAGCTTTCTTT
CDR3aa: CSARVRQGGNTEAFF

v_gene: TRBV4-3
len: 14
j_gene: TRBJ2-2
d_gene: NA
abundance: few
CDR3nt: TGCGCCAGCAGCCAAGAACCGAACACCGGGGAGCTGTTTTTT
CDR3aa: CASSQEPNTGELFF

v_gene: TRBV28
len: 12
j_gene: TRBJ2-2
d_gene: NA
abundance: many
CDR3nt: TGTGCCAGCATACGAAACACCGGGGAGCTGTTTTTT
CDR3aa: CASIRNTGELFF

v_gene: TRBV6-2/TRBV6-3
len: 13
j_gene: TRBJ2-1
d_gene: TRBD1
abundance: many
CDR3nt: TGTGCCAGCAGAGGGACAGGACCTAATGAGCAGTTCTTC
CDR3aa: CASRGTGPNEQFF